The 6 T cell receptor beta chains below come from one sample, sequenced in a study of shared clonotypes between healthy human individuals. Method: immunoSEQ multiplex PCR; TCRdb's copy keeps in-frame clones and lacks some. The sample contains a few million clones, 85% to 95% of which appear only once. The sample comprised naive CD4+ T cells from PBMCs. Subset given: CD45RA+ positively selected. The source of these receptors is a man between 18 and 35 years old in good health. Some clones in this sample may be carry-over from other donors' samples.

The gene calls are TRBV15 and TRBJ2-7; 7 bases fit TRBD1. J lost 5 bases, V lost 3 bases, and 7 bases had no gene match. This CDR3 spans 14 amino acids. Germline assignment: CDR1 LNHNV and CDR2 YYDKDF (reference sequence). The DNA of the CDR3 is TGTGCCACCAGCAGGCTGACAGGGTGGGACGAGCAGTACTTC. Residues: CATSRLTGWDEQYF.

This clone has just one count. The gene calls are TRBV5-1 and TRBJ2-5; no definite D call. V lost 2 bases to trimming and J lost 5 bases, with 13 bases between them. Per the germline V gene, CDR1 is SGHRS and CDR2 is YFSETQ. The CDR3 contains 14 residues. The CDR3 DNA reads TGCGCCAGCAGCTTCGCAGTATCCCCGGAGACCCAGTACTTC. Translation: CASSFAVSPETQYF. The whole variable domain, filled in from reference TRBV5-1 and TRBJ2-5, reads KAGVTQTPRYLIKTRGQQVTLSCSPISGHRSVSWYQQTPGQGLQFLFEYFSETQRNKGNFPGRFSGRQFSNSRSEMNVSTLELGDSALYLCASSFAVSPETQYFGPGTRLLVL.

Only a few counts were recorded for this clone. A read error may produce the germline difference seen at one junction end. The chain joins TRBV10-3 to TRBJ1-1; no clear D. Germline V gene lookup returns CDR1 ENHRY and CDR2 SYGVKD. The CDR3 is 12 residues long. The DNA of the CDR3 is TGTGCCATCAGTGGAGATTTTAGGGCGCCTGACTTT. Amino acids: CAISGDFRAPDF.

In regard to this clone: Other DNA sequences within the sample encode an identical CDR3. J is TRBJ2-3 and V is TRBV5-1, with D hard to call. CDR3 length equals 12 residues. The V gene lost 3 bases and the J gene lost 6 bases, with 8 bases spanning the gap. Germline-derived CDR1 and CDR2 are SGHRS and YFSETQ. CDR3 bases: TGCGCCAGCAGCTCACCCCCCGATACGCAGTATTTT. Its translation is CASSSPPDTQYF.

This clone was recorded once. This same CDR3 is encoded by further DNA sequences in the sample. The J gene is TRBJ2-2, the V gene TRBV18; 10 nucleotides line up with TRBD2. Germline values: CDR1 KGHSH, CDR2 LQKENI. CDR3 length: 16 residues. The ends lost 3 bases at V and 1 base at J; junction bases unmatched: 2. The CDR3, as DNA: TGTGCCAGCTCACCCCCTAGCGGGAGGAACACCGGGGAGCTGTTTTTT. Translating gives CASSPPSGRNTGELFF.

The CDR3 protein is CASSPPGLGSYEQYF. The CDR3 DNA follows: TGTGCCAGCAGCCCTCCGGGACTAGGATCCTACGAGCAGTACTTC. The V and J genes are TRBV28 and TRBJ2-7; 8 nucleotides align to TRBD2. The CDR3 loop spans 15 amino acids. Per the germline V gene, CDR1 is MDHEN and CDR2 is SYDVKM. Unmatched junction bases numbered 8, after V lost 6 bases and J lost 1 base.